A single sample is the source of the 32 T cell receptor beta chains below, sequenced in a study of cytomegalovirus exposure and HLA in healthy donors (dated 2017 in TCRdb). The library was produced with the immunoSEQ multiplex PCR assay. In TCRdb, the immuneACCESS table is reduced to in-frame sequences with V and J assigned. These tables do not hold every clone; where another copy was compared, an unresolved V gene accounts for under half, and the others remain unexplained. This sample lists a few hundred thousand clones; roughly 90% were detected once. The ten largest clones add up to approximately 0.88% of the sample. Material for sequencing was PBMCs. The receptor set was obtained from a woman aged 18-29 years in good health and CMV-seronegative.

This CDR3 reads CASSPEDPLRGQFF. Here the CDR3 DNA reads TGTGCCAGCTCACCAGAGGACCCCCTCAGGGGGCAGTTCTTC. The chain combines TRBV18 with TRBJ2-1, with a weak D call TRBD1 (6 bases). V was pared by 2 bases and J by 12 bases, with 17 bases between. The CDR3 extends over 14 amino acids. Germline CDR1 reads KGHSH; CDR2 reads LQKENI.

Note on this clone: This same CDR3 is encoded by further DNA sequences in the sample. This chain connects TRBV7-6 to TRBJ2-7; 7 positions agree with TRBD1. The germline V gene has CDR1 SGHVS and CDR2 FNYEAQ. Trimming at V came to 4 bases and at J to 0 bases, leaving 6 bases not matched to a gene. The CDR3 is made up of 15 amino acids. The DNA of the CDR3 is TGTGCCAGCAGCTCTGGGACAGCGAGCTCCTACGAGCAGTACTTC. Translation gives CASSSGTASSYEQYF.

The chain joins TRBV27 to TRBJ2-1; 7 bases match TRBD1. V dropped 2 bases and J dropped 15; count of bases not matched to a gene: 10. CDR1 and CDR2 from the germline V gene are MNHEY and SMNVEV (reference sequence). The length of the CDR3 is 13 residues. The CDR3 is CASSLDRVGLRFF. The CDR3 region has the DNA TGTGCCAGCAGTTTAGACAGGGTCGGCTTGAGGTTCTTC.

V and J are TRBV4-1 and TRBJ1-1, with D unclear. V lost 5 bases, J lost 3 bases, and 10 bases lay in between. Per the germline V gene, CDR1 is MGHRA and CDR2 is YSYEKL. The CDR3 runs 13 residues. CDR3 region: CASSNRRDTEAFF. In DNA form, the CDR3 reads TGCGCCAGCAGCAACCGACGGGACACTGAAGCTTTCTTT.

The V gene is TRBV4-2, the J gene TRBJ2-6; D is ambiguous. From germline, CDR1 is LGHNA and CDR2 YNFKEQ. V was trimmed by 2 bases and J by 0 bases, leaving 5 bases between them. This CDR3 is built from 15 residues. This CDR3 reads CASSQSPSGANVLTF. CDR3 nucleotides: TGTGCCAGCAGCCAAAGCCCCTCTGGGGCCAACGTCCTGACTTTC.

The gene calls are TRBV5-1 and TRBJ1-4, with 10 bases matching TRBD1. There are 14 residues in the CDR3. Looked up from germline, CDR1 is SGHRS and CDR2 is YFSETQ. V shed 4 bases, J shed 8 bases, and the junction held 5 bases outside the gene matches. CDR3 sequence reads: CASSPRDRGEKLFF. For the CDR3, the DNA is TGCGCCAGCAGCCCCCGGGACAGGGGCGAAAAACTGTTTTTT.

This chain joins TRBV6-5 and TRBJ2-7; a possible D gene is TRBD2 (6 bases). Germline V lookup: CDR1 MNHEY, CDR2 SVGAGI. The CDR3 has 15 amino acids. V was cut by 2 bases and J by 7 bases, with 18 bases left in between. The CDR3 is CASSYHFLRLEEQYF. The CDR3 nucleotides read TGTGCCAGCAGTTACCACTTCCTTCGACTAGAAGAGCAGTACTTC.

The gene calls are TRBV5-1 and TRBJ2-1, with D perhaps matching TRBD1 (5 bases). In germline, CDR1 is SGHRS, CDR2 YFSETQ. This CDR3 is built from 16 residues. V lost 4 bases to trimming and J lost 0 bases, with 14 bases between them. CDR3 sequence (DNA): TGCGCCAGCAGCGCCGACAGTCTCAGCTCCTACAATGAGCAGTTCTTC. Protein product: CASSADSLSSYNEQFF.

CDR3 residues: CASSRQGLANTGELFF. In DNA, the CDR3 is TGTGCCAGCAGCAGACAGGGGTTAGCGAACACCGGGGAGCTGTTTTTT. V and J are TRBV2 and TRBJ2-2; TRBD1 agrees at 8 bases. V shed 6 bases and J 0 bases; nucleotides not matched to a gene: 6. The CDR3 is 16 amino acids. CDR1 and CDR2 (germline): SNHLY, FYNNEI.

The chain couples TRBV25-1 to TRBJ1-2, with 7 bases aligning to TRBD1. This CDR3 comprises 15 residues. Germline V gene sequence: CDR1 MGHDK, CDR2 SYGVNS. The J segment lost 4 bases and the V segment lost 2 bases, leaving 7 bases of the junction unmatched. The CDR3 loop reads CASSELVGGLYGYTF. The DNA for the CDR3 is TGTGCCAGCAGTGAACTCGTAGGGGGCCTCTATGGCTACACCTTC.

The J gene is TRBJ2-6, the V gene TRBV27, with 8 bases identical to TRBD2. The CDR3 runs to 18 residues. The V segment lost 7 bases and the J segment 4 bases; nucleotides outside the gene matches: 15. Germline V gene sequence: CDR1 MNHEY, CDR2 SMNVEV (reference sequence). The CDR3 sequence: CASTFDPGTRSGANVLTF. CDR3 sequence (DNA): TGTGCCAGCACCTTTGACCCCGGGACTAGATCCGGGGCCAACGTCCTGACTTTC.

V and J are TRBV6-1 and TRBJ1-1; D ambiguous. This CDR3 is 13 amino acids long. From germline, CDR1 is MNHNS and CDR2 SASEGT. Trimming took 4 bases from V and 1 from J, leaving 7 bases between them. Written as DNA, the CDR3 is TGTGCCAGCAGTGCGGCAGGGAACACTGAAGCTTTCTTT. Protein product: CASSAAGNTEAFF.

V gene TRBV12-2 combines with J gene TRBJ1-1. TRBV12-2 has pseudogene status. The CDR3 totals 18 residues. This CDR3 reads CASRLALGCRGKGTEAFF. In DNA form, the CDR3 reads TGTGCAAGTCGCTTAGCGCTTGGTTGTCGGGGGAAGGGCACTGAAGCTTTCTTT.

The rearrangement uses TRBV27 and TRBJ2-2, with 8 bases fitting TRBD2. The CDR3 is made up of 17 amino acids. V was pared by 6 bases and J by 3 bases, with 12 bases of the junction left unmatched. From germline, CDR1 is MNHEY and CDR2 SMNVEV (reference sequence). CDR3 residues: CASRSLAVHRDTGELFF. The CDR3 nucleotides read TGTGCCAGCAGATCACTAGCGGTCCATAGGGACACCGGGGAGCTGTTTTTT.

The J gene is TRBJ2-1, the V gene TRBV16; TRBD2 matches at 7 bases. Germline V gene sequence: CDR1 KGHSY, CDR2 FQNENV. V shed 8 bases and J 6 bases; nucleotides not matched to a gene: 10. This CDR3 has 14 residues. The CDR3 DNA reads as TGTGCCAGCGGACCGGGACTAAACCTCAATGAGCAGTTCTTC. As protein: CASGPGLNLNEQFF.

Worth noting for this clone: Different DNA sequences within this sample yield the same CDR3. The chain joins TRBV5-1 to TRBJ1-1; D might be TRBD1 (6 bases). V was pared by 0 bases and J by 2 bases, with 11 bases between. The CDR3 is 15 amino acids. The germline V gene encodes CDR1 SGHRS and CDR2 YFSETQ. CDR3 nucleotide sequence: TGCGCCAGCAGCTTGGGTGGGGGCGAAAACACTGAAGCTTTCTTT. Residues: CASSLGGGENTEAFF. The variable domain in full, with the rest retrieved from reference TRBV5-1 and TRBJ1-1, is KAGVTQTPRYLIKTRGQQVTLSCSPISGHRSVSWYQQTPGQGLQFLFEYFSETQRNKGNFPGRFSGRQFSNSRSEMNVSTLELGDSALYLCASSLGGGENTEAFFGQGTRLTVV.

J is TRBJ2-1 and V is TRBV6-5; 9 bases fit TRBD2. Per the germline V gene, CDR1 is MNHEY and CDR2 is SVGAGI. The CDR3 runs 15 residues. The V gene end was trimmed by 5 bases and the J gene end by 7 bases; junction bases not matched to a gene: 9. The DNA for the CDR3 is TGTGCCAGCAGTGCTAGCGGGATGAGTAGAAATGAGCAGTTCTTC. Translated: CASSASGMSRNEQFF.

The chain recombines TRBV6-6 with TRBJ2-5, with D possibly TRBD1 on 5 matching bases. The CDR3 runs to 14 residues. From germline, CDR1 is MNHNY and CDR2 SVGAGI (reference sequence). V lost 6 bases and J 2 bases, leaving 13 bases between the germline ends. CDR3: CASRPTGTQETQYF. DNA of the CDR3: TGTGCCAGCAGGCCTACAGGAACTCAAGAGACCCAGTACTTC.

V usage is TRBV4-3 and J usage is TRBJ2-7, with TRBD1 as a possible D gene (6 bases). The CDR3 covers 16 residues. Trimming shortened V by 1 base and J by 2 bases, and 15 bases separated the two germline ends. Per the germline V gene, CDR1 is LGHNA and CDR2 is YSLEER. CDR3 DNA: TGCGCCAGCAGCCAAGGGGGGCCACAACTTCCCTACGAGCAGTACTTC. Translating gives CASSQGGPQLPYEQYF.

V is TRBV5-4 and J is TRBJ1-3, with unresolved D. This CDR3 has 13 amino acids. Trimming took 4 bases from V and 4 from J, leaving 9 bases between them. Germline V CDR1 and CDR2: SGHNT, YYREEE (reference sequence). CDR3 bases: TGTGCCAGCAGCGAGACTCCCGGAAACACCATATATTTT. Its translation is CASSETPGNTIYF.

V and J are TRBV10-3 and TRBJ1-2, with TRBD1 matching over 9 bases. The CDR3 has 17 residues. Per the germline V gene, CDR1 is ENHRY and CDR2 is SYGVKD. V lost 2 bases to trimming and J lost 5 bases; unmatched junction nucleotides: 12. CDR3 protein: CAISEPPNRGREYGYTF. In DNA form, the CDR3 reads TGTGCCATCAGTGAGCCGCCAAACAGGGGGCGCGAATATGGCTACACCTTC.

The CDR3 spells CAWSPADQGNQPQHF. The CDR3 nucleotides read TGTGCCTGGAGTCCCGCCGACCAGGGCAATCAGCCCCAGCATTTT. This chain uses TRBV30 with TRBJ1-5; D gene unclear. CDR1 and CDR2 (germline): GTSNPN, SVGIG (reference sequence). Between the trimmed V and J ends, which lost 2 bases and 2 bases, there was a span of 13 bases. CDR3 length equals 15 residues.

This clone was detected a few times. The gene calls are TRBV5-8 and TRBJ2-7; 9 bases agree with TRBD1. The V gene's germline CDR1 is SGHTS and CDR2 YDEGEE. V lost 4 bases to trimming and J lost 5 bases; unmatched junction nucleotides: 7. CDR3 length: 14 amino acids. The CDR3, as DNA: TGTGCCAGCAGCGAGGGACAGGGTATCCACGAGCAGTACTTC. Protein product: CASSEGQGIHEQYF. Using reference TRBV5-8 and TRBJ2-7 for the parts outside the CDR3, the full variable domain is EAGVTQSPTHLIKTRGQQATLRCSPISGHTSVYWYQQALGLGLQFLLWYDEGEERNRGNFPPRFSGRQFPNYSSELNVNALELEDSALYLCASSEGQGIHEQYFGPGTRLTVT.

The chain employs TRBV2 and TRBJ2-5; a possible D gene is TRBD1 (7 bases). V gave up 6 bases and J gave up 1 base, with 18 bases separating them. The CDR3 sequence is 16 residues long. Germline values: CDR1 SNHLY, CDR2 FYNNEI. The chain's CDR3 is CASSRGSGGLQETQYF. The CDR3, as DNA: TGTGCCAGCAGCAGGGGGTCAGGGGGGCTCCAAGAGACCCAGTACTTC.

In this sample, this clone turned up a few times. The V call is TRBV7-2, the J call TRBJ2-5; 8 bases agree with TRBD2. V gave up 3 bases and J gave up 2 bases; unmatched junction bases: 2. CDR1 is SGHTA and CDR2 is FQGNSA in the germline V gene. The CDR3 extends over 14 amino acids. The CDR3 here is CASSFQRGQETQYF. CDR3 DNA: TGTGCCAGCAGCTTCCAGCGGGGGCAAGAGACCCAGTACTTC.

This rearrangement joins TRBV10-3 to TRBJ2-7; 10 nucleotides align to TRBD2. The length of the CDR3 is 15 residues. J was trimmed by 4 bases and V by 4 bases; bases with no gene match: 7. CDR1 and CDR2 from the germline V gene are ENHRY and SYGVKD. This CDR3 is CAISGGLAATYEQYF. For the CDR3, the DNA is TGTGCCATCAGTGGCGGACTAGCGGCGACGTACGAGCAGTACTTC.

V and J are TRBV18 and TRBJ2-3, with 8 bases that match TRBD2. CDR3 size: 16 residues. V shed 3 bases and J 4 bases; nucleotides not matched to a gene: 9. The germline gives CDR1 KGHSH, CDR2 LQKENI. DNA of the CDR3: TGTGCCAGCTCACCCTTCGGGACTAGAGGTTCAGATACGCAGTATTTT. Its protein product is CASSPFGTRGSDTQYF.

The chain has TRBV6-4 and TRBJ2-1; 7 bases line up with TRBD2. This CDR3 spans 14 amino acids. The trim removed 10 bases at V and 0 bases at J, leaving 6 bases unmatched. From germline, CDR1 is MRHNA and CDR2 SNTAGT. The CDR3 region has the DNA TGTGCCACCAAACGGACTAGCTCCTACAATGAGCAGTTCTTC. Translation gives CATKRTSSYNEQFF.

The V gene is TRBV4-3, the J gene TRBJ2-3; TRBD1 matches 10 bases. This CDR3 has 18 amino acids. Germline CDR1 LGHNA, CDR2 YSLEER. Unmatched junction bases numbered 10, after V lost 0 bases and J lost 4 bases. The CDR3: CASSQDSLGDRGSDTQYF. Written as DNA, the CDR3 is TGCGCCAGCAGCCAAGATTCTTTGGGGGACAGGGGATCAGATACGCAGTATTTT.

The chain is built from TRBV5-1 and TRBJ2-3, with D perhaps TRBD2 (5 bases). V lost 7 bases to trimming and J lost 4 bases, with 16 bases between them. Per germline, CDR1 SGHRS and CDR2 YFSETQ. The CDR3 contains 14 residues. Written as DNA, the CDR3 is TGCGCCAGCGGTCTAGCCACGCGGGCAGATACGCAGTATTTT. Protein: CASGLATRADTQYF.

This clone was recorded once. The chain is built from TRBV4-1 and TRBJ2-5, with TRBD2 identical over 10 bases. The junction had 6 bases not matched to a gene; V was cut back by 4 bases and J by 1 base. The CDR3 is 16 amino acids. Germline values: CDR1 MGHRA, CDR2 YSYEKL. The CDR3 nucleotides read TGCGCCAGCAGCCCTCTTAGCGGGAGGCGCCAAGAGACCCAGTACTTC. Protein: CASSPLSGRRQETQYF.

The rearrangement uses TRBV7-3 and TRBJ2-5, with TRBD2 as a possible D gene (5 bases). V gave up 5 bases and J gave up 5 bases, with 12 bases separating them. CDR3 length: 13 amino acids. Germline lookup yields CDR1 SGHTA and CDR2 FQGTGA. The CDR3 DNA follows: TGTGCCAGCAGCCCCGGGATCCGGGAGACCCAGTACTTC. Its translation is CASSPGIRETQYF.